The rows below give T cell receptor beta chains drawn from one sample of a study of identifying expanded T cells in peripheral blood. The assay was immunoSEQ multiplex PCR, and TCRdb's table has in-frame clones only and misses some. The table shows about 76,000 clones, with about 83% occurring only once. The sequenced sample was blood. The receptors shown here come from a person between 18 and 69 years old in good health. Each CDR3 is given with its conserved first and last residue. A D gene is named only where the DNA matches it firmly. Only some rows state a clone size, as once, few, many or a class for expanded clones.

TRBV19,NA,TRBJ1-5,15,NA,CASSIPPRGSQPQHF,TGTGCCAGTAGTATCCCCCCCCGGGGGAGTCAGCCCCAGCATTTT
TRBV15,NA,TRBJ1-1,12,NA,CATSWWGTEAFF,TGTGCCACCTCATGGTGGGGGACTGAAGCTTTCTTT
TRBV2,TRBD1,TRBJ1-4,12,NA,CASKGQGEKLFF,TGTGCCAGCAAGGGACAGGGTGAAAAACTGTTTTTT
TRBV9,NA,TRBJ2-3,16,NA,CASSPPRASSTDTQYF,TGTGCCAGCAGCCCCCCCCGGGCCTCTAGCACAGATACGCAGTATTTT
TRBV18,TRBD1,TRBJ2-3,15,NA,CASVPGQGSPDTQYF,TGTGCCAGCGTACCGGGACAGGGTAGCCCAGATACGCAGTATTTT
TRBV28,NA,TRBJ2-1,15,NA,CASSFPGAQRNEQFF,TGTGCCAGCAGTTTCCCCGGGGCGCAGCGCAATGAGCAGTTCTTC
TRBV5-1,TRBD1,TRBJ1-1,15,NA,CASSIQTGGYTEAFF,TGCGCCAGCAGCATCCAGACAGGGGGGTACACTGAAGCTTTCTTT
TRBV7-9,NA,TRBJ1-4,16,NA,CASSLAAAGANEKLFF,TGTGCCAGCAGCTTAGCGGCGGCAGGGGCAAATGAAAAACTGTTTTTT
TRBV7-2,NA,TRBJ2-5,15,few,CASSLVVREGETQYF,TGTGCCAGCAGCTTAGTGGTCCGAGAGGGGGAGACCCAGTACTTC
TRBV4-3,TRBD1,TRBJ1-4,15,NA,CASSQEWGQYEKLFF,TGCGCCAGCAGCCAAGAATGGGGACAGTATGAAAAACTGTTTTTT
TRBV30,NA,TRBJ1-2,11,few,CAWSGPYGYTF,TGTGCCTGGAGTGGGCCCTATGGCTACACCTTC
TRBV4-1,TRBD2,TRBJ2-7,18,NA,CASSKGLAGGLVPYEQYF,TGCGCCAGCAGCAAGGGACTAGCGGGAGGGCTTGTCCCGTACGAGCAGTACTTC
TRBV4-3,TRBD1,TRBJ1-2,13,NA,CASSQGTGDGYTF,TGCGCCAGCAGCCAAGGGACAGGGGATGGCTACACCTTC
TRBV4-1,NA,TRBJ2-7,14,NA,CASSQVGEAYEQYF,TGCGCCAGCAGCCAAGTGGGAGAGGCCTACGAGCAGTACTTC
TRBV30,NA,TRBJ1-5,13,NA,CAWSVSAAQPQHF,TGTGCCTGGAGTGTCTCGGCGGCCCAGCCCCAGCATTTT
TRBV7-9,NA,TRBJ2-1,17,NA,CASSLYVGQYSYNEQFF,TGTGCCAGCAGCTTATATGTTGGCCAATACTCCTACAATGAGCAGTTCTTC
TRBV11-3,NA,TRBJ2-1,13,NA,CASSLGRHNEQFF,TGTGCCAGCAGCTTAGGGCGGCACAATGAGCAGTTCTTC
TRBV14,TRBD1,TRBJ1-2,14,NA,CASSQDGQGDGYTF,TGTGCCAGCAGCCAAGATGGACAGGGAGATGGCTACACCTTC
TRBV6-6,NA,TRBJ1-1,14,NA,CASSYQQGNTEAFF,TGTGCCAGCAGTTACCAACAGGGTAACACTGAAGCTTTCTTT
TRBV5-7,TRBD1,TRBJ1-5,15,NA,CASSYRDRNDQPQHF,TGTGCCAGCAGCTACCGGGACAGAAACGATCAGCCCCAGCATTTT
TRBV18,NA,TRBJ1-1,13,NA,CASSPNGNTEAFF,TGTGCCAGCTCACCTAACGGGAACACTGAAGCTTTCTTT
TRBV27,NA,TRBJ2-2,16,NA,CASSLTGAANTGELFF,TGTGCCAGCAGTTTAACGGGGGCCGCGAACACCGGGGAGCTGTTTTTT
TRBV5-1,TRBD1,TRBJ1-2,14,NA,CASSSNRDRDGYTF,TGCGCCAGCAGCTCGAACCGGGACAGGGATGGCTACACCTTC
TRBV28,TRBD2,TRBJ2-7,14,NA,CASSPGLAGGPAHF,TGTGCCAGCAGCCCCGGACTAGCGGGAGGGCCAGCGCACTTC
TRBV28,NA,TRBJ1-2,13,once,CASSLPAGYGYTF,TGTGCCAGCAGTCTCCCCGCCGGTTATGGCTACACCTTC
TRBV5-5,NA,TRBJ1-1,14,NA,CASSLVTASSVAFF,TGTGCCAGCAGCTTGGTAACAGCCTCTTCCGTCGCTTTCTTT
TRBV29-1,TRBD1,TRBJ1-1,13,once,CSEESDRGTEAFF,TGCAGCGAAGAGTCGGACAGGGGCACTGAAGCTTTCTTT
TRBV7-2,NA,TRBJ1-2,11,NA,CASSSSVLGTF,TGTGCCAGCAGCTCGAGCGTTCTAGGGACCTTC
TRBV19,NA,TRBJ1-5,15,few,CASSGPLSSNQPQHF,TGTGCCAGTAGTGGGCCTCTTTCTAGCAATCAGCCCCAGCATTTT